This entry lists 8 T cell receptor beta chains sequenced from one sample in a study of HIV-infected children after antiretroviral therapy interruption. The TCR library was built from RNA with a 3' RACE protocol and unique molecular identifiers. Each CDR3 protein gets one entry after TCRdb re-called the 3' RACE reads with MiXCR. This table has fewer than 50,000 distinct CDR3 sequences, roughly 4% appearing once. The sample's treatment: PENTA 11 planned treatment interruption arm or continuous ART arm. The specimen comprised CD45RA+ CD4+ T cells from PBMCs, pooled from several time points, sampled from a donor given antiretroviral therapy, either interrupted or continuous. As to subset: naive CD4+ CD45RA+ CD45RO- T cells. The receptor set was obtained from a pool of human donors with HIV.

Many counts were recorded for this clonotype. V gene TRBV20-1 combines with J gene TRBJ2-3, with 8 bases lining up with TRBD2. The CDR3 sequence is 15 residues long. Germline values: CDR1 DFQATT, CDR2 SNEGSKA (reference sequence). The ends lost 3 bases at V and 2 bases at J; junction bases unmatched: 7. The CDR3, as DNA: TGCAGTGCTAGTCTGGCGGGGGGCAACACAGATACGCAGTATTTT. As protein: CSASLAGGNTDTQYF.

This clonotype was recorded at least ten times. The rearrangement joins TRBV28 to TRBJ2-3; TRBD2 might be the D (6 bases). V was shortened by 6 bases and J by 4 bases, with 17 bases between the two germline ends. CDR1 and CDR2 from the germline V gene are MDHEN and SYDVKM. The CDR3 has 15 residues. The CDR3, as DNA: TGTGCCAGCAGGTCATGGAAGGGAGGCTCAGATACGCAGTATTTT. It codes for CASRSWKGGSDTQYF.

The table lists this clonotype with many counts. V and J are TRBV6-5 and TRBJ1-4; D not resolved. Germline assignment: CDR1 MNHEY and CDR2 SVGAGI. V gave up 5 bases and J gave up 3 bases, with 7 bases separating them. CDR3 size: 13 residues. CDR3: CASSRGSNEKLFF. The CDR3 nucleotides read TGTGCCAGCAGTCGTGGATCTAATGAAAAACTGTTTTTT.

This clonotype was observed at least ten times. The CDR3 spells CASSLNRTRQYF. DNA for the CDR3: TGTGCCAGCAGCCTCAACAGGACTCGGCAGTACTTC. This chain connects TRBV7-7 to TRBJ2-7, with D perhaps assigned TRBD1 or TRBD2 (5 bases each). Trimming pared 5 bases from V and 9 bases from J, leaving 14 bases between. CDR1 and CDR2 (germline): SSHAT, FNYEAQ (reference sequence). The CDR3 is 12 residues long.

This clonotype was observed a handful of times. CDR3 DNA sequence: TGTGCCAGCAGCCTCCAGCGGGGGGGCCGCAATGAGCAGTTCTTC. This gives the protein CASSLQRGGRNEQFF. The chain has TRBV11-2 and TRBJ2-1; 10 bases are shared with TRBD2. Germline assignment: CDR1 SGHAT and CDR2 FQNNGV. The CDR3 length is 15 residues. V trimming: 5 bases; J trimming: 6 bases; junction bases outside the gene matches: 7.

This clonotype has ten or more counts. The chain joins TRBV5-1 to TRBJ2-2; D gene uncertain. Germline loops: CDR1 SGHRS, CDR2 YFSETQ. V lost 4 bases, J lost 9 bases, and 10 bases lay in between. The CDR3 totals 12 residues. CDR3 nucleotides: TGCGCCAGCAGCCATCGGTCGAGGGAGCTGTTTTTT. The encoded protein is CASSHRSRELFF.

The table lists this clonotype with many counts. The genes are TRBV6-5 and TRBJ1-1; TRBD1 is a possible D gene (5 bases). The CDR3 loop spans 13 amino acids. V was pared by 2 bases and J by 11 bases, with 15 bases between. Germline V gene sequence: CDR1 MNHEY, CDR2 SVGAGI. As DNA, the CDR3 is TGTGCCAGCAGTTACGGGGACGGAGGGGTGGCTTTCTTT. This sequence encodes CASSYGDGGVAFF.

Ten or more counts support this clonotype. The chain joins TRBV19 to TRBJ2-7; 7 nucleotides agree with TRBD1. This CDR3 is built from 12 residues. After removal of 10 bases from V and 4 bases from J, the junction contained 7 bases not matched to a gene. CDR1 LNHDA and CDR2 SQIVND come from the germline V gene (reference sequence). In DNA, the CDR3 is TGTGCCACCACAGGGGACGGTTACGAGCAGTACTTC. It yields the protein CATTGDGYEQYF.